The subject of this entry is one TCR beta chain. The data derive from a study of control samples from healthy donors and cancer patients. The CDR3 consists of 16 residues. V lost 2 bases and J lost 4; bases outside the gene matches: 7. From germline, CDR1 is SGHDT and CDR2 YYEEEE. Profiled with immunoSEQ multiplex PCR; TCRdb holds only in-frame clones, not every one. The sample gives around 100,000 clones, 92% of which show up once; around 3% is in the top ten. Sequenced: blood. V and J are TRBV5-6 and TRBJ2-2; the match to TRBD1 covers 8 bases. The receptor was derived from a human donor in good health. The donor label of this sample is uncertain. The CDR3 DNA sequence: TGTGCCAGCAGCTTAGGGACAGGCGTCGGCACCGGGGAGCTGTTTTTT. Protein: CASSLGTGVGTGELFF.